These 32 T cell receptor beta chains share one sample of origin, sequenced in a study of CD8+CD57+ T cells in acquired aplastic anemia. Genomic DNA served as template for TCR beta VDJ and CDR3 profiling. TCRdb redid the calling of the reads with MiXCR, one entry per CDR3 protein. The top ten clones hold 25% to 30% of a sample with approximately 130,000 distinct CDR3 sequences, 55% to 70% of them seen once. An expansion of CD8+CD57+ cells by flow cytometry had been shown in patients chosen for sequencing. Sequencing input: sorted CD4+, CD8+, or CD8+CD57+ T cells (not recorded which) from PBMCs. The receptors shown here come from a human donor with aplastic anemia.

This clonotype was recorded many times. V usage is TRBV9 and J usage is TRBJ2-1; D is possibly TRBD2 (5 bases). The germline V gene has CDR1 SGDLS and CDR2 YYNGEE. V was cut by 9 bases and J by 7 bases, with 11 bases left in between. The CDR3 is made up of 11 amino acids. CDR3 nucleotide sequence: TGTGCCACCACTCGGGGAAATGAGCAGTTCTTC. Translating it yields CATTRGNEQFF.

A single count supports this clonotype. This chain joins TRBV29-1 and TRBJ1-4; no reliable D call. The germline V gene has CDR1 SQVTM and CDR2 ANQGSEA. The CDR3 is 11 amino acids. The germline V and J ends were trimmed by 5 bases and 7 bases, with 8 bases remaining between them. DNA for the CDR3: TGCAGCGTTTTCCGCGGTGAAAAACTGTTTTTT. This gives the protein CSVFRGEKLFF.

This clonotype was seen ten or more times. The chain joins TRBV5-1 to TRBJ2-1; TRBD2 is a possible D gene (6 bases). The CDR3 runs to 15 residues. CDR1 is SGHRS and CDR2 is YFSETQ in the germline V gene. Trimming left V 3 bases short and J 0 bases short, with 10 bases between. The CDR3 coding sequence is TGCGCCAGCAGCTGGGACTCTAGCTCCTACAATGAGCAGTTCTTC. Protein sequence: CASSWDSSSYNEQFF.

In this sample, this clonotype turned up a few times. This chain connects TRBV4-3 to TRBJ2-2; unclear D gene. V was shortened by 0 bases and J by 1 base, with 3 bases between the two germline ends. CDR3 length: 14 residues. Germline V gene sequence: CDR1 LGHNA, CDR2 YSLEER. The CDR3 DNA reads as TGCGCCAGCAGCCAAGAGGAGAACACCGGGGAGCTGTTTTTT. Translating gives CASSQEENTGELFF.

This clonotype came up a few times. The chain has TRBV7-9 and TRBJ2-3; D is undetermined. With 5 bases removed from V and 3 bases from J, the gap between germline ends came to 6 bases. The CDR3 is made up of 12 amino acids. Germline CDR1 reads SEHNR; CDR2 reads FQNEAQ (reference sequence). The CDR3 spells CASSPETDTQYF. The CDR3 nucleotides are TGTGCCAGCAGCCCAGAAACAGATACGCAGTATTTT. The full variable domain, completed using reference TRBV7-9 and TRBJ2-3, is DTGVSQNPRHKITKRGQNVTFRCDPISEHNRLYWYRQTLGQGPEFLTYFQNEAQLEKSRLLSDRFSAERPKGSFSTLEIQRTEQGDSAMYLCASSPETDTQYFGPGTRLTVL.

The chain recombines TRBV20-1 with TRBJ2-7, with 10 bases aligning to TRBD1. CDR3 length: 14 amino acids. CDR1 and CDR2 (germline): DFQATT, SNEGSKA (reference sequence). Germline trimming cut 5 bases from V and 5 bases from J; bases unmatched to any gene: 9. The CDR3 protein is CSAQYGTGAHEQYF. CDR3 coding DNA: TGCAGTGCTCAATACGGGACAGGGGCCCACGAGCAGTACTTC.

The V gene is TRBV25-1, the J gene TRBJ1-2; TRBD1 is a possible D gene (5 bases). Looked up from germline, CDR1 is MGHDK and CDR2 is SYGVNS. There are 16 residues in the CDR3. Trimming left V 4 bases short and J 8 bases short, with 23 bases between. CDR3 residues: CASSGGKVAVPRGYTF. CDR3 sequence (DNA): TGTGCCAGCAGTGGGGGCAAAGTGGCGGTCCCTCGGGGCTACACCTTC.

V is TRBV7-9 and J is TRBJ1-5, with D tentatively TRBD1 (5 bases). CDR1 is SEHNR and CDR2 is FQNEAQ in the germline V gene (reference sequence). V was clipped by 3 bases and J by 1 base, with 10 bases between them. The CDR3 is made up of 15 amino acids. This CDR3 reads CASSFPDRSNQPQHF. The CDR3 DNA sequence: TGTGCCAGCAGCTTCCCCGACAGAAGCAATCAGCCCCAGCATTTT. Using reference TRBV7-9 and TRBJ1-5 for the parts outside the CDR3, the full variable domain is DTGVSQNPRHKITKRGQNVTFRCDPISEHNRLYWYRQTLGQGPEFLTYFQNEAQLEKSRLLSDRFSAERPKGSFSTLEIQRTEQGDSAMYLCASSFPDRSNQPQHFGDGTRLSIL.

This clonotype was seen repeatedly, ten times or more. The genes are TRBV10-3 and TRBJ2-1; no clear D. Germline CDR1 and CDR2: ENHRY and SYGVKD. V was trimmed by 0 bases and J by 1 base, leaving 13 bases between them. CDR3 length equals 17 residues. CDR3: CAISESMRLESYNEQFF. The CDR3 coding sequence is TGTGCCATCAGTGAGTCTATGCGGCTAGAGTCCTACAATGAGCAGTTCTTC.

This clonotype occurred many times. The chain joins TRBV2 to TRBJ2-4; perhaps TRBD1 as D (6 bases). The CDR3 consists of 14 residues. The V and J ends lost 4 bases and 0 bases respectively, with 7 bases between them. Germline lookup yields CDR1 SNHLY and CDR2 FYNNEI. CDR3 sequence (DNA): TGTGCCAGCAGTGGACAGGAAGCCAAAAACATTCAGTACTTC. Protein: CASSGQEAKNIQYF.

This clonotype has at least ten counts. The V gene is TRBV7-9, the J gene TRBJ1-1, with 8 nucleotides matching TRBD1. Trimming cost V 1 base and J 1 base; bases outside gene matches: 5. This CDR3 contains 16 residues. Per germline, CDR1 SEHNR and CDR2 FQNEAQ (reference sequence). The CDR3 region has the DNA TGTGCCAGCAGCTTAGACCAGGGGACAGGGAACACTGAAGCTTTCTTT. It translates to CASSLDQGTGNTEAFF.

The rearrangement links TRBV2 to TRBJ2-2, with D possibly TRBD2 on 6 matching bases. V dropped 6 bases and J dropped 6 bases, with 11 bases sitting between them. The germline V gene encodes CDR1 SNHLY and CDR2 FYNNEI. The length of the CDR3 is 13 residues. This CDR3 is CASRGGTSGELFF. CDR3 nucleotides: TGTGCCAGCAGGGGCGGGACTTCCGGGGAGCTGTTTTTT.

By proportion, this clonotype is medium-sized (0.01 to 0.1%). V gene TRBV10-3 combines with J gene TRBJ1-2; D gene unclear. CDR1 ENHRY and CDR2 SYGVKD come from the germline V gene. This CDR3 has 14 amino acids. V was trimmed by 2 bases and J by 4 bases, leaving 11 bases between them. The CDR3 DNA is TGTGCCATCAGTGAGGGAGCGACGACCTATGGCTACACCTTC. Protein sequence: CAISEGATTYGYTF.

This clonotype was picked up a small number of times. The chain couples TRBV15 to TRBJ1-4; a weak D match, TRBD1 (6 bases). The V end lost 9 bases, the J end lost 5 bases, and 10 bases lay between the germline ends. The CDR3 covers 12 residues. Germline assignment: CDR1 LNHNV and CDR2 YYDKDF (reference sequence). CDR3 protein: CATRGDNEKLFF. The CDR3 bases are TGTGCCACTAGGGGGGACAATGAAAAACTGTTTTTT.

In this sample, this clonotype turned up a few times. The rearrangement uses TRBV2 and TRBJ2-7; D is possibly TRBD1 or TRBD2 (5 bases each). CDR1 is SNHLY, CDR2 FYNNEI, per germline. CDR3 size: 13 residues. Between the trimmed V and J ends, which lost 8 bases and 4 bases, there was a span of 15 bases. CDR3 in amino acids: CASLSGTGYEQYF. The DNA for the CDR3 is TGTGCCAGCCTGTCGGGGACGGGTTACGAGCAGTACTTC. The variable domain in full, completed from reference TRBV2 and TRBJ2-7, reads EPEVTQTPSHQVTQMGQEVILRCVPISNHLYFYWYRQILGQKVEFLVSFYNNEISEKSEIFDDQFSVERPDGSNFTLKIRSTKLEDSAMYFCASLSGTGYEQYFGPGTRLTVT.

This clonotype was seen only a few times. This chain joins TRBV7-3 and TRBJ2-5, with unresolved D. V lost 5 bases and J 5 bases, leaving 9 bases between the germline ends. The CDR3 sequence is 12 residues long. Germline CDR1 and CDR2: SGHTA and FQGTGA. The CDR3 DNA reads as TGTGCCAGCAGCGAGGACCGGGAGACCCAGTACTTC. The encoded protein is CASSEDRETQYF.

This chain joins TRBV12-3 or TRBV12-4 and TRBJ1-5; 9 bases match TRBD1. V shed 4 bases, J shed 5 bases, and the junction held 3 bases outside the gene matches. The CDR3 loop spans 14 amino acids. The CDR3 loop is CASSSRDRDQPQHF. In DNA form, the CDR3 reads TGTGCCAGCAGTTCCCGGGACAGGGATCAGCCCCAGCATTTT.

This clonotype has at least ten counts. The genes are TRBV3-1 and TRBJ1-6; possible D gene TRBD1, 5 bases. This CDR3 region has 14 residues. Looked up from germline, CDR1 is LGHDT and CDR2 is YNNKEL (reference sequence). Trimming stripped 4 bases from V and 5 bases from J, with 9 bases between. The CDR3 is CASSRDSHNSPLHF. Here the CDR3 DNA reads TGTGCCAGCAGCCGAGACAGTCATAATTCACCCCTCCACTTT.

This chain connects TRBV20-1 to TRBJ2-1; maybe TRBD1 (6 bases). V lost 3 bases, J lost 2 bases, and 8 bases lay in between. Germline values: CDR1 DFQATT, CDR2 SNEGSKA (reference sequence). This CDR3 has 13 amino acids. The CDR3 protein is CSARRDTYNEQFF. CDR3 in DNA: TGCAGTGCTAGGAGGGACACCTACAATGAGCAGTTCTTC.

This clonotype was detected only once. CDR3 region: CASLTADTQYF. The CDR3, as DNA: TGTGCCAGTTTGACAGCTGATACGCAGTATTTT. The V and J genes are TRBV7-9 and TRBJ2-3; D is possibly TRBD1 (5 bases). Trimming shortened V by 9 bases and J by 6 bases, and 10 bases separated the two germline ends. The CDR3 runs to 11 residues. In germline, CDR1 is SEHNR, CDR2 FQNEAQ (reference sequence). Full variable domain (remainder filled in from reference TRBV7-9 and TRBJ2-3): DTGVSQNPRHKITKRGQNVTFRCDPISEHNRLYWYRQTLGQGPEFLTYFQNEAQLEKSRLLSDRFSAERPKGSFSTLEIQRTEQGDSAMYLCASLTADTQYFGPGTRLTVL.

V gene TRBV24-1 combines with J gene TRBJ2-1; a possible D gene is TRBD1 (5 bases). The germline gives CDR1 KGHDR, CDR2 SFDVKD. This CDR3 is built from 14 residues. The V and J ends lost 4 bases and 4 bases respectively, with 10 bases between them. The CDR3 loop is CATSDLNRYNEQFF. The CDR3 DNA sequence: TGTGCCACCAGTGACCTTAACAGGTACAATGAGCAGTTCTTC.

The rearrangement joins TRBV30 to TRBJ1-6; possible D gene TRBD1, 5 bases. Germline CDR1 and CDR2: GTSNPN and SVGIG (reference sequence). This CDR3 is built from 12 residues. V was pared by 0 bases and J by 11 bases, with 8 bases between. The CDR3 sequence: CAWSVGEAPLHF. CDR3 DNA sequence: TGTGCCTGGAGTGTAGGGGAGGCACCCCTCCACTTT.

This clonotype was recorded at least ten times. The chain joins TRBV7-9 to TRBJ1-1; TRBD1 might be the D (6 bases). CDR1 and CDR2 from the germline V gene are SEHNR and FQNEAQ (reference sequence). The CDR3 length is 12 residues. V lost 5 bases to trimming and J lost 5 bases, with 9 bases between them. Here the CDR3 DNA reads TGTGCCAGCAGCCCCGGGACAACTGAAGCTTTCTTT. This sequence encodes CASSPGTTEAFF.

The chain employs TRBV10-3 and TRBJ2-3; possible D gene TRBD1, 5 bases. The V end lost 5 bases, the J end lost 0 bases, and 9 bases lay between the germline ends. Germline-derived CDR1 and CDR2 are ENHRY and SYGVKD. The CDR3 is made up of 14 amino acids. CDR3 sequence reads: CAISPGHSTDTQYF. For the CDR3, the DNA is TGTGCCATCAGTCCCGGACACAGCACAGATACGCAGTATTTT.

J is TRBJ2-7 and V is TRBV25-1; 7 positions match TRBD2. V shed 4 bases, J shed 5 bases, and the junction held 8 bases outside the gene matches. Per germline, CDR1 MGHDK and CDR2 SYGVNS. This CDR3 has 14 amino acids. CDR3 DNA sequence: TGTGCCAGCAGTGGCACGACTAGCAGTCACGAGCAGTACTTC. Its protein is CASSGTTSSHEQYF.

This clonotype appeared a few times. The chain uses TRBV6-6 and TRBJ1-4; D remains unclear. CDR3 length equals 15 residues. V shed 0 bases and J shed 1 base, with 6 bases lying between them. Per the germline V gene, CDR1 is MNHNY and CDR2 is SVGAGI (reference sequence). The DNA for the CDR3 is TGTGCCAGCAGTTACTCGGCAGGAACTAATGAAAAACTGTTTTTT. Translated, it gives CASSYSAGTNEKLFF.

DNA for the CDR3: TGCAGCGTTGCGGCGACAGCCGATGGCTACACCTTC. Encoded protein: CSVAATADGYTF. The rearrangement joins TRBV29-1 to TRBJ1-2, with a tentative D call TRBD1 (5 bases). The CDR3 extends over 12 amino acids. Germline CDR1 is SQVTM and CDR2 is ANQGSEA. Trimming cost V 4 bases and J 6 bases, with 12 bases left between them.

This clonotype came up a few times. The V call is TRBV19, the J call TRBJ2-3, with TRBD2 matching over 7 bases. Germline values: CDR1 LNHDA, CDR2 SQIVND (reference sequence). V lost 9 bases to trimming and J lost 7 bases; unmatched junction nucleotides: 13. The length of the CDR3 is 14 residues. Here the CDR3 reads CASSPQTSANTQYF. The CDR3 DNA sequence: TGTGCCAGCTCACCCCAAACTAGCGCGAATACGCAGTATTTT.

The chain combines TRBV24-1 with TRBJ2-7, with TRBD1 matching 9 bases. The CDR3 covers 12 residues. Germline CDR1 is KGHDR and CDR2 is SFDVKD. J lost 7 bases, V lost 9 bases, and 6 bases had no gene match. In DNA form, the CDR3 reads TGTGCCACCGGGACAGGGTTGGATGAGCAGTACTTC. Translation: CATGTGLDEQYF.

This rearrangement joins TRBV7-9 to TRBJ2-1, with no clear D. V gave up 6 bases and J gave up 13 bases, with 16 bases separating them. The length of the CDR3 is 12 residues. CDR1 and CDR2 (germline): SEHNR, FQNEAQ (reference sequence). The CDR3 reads CASSINGRSQFF. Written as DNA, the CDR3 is TGTGCCAGCAGTATCAACGGTCGATCCCAGTTCTTC.

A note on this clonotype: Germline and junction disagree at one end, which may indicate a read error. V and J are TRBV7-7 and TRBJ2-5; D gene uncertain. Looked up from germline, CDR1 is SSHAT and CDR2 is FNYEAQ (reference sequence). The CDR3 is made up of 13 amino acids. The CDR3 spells CASSSERQETQYF. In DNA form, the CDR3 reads TGTGCTAGCAGCTCAGAGCGCCAAGAGACCCAGTACTTC.

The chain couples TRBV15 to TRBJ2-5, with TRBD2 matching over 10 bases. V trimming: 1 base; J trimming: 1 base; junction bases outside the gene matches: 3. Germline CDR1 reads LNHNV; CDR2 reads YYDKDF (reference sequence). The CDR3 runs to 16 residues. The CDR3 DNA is TGTGCCACCAGCAGAGTTAGCGGGAGGTTCCAAGAGACCCAGTACTTC. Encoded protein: CATSRVSGRFQETQYF. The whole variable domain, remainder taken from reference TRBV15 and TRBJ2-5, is DAMVIQNPRYQVTQFGKPVTLSCSQTLNHNVMYWYQQKSSQAPKLLFHYYDKDFNNEADTPDNFQSRRPNTSFCFLDIRSPGLGDTAMYLCATSRVSGRFQETQYFGPGTRLLVL.